This TCR beta chain was found in a study of blood T cell repertoires in COVID-19. Study summary: Acute and convalescent COVID-19 samples came from the United States, Italy and Spain.

Everyone who took part was 18 to 89 years old, and they came from about 25 US areas. Which cohort a participant joined came from the clinical history participants gave. The method was immunoSEQ multiplex PCR; TCRdb's version includes in-frame clones alone and lacks a portion of them. The top ten clones hold approximately 5.1% of a sample with roughly 150,000 clones, over 70% of them seen once. The CDR3 sequence is 16 residues long. The V gene's germline CDR1 is SQVTM and CDR2 ANQGSEA. The junction had 9 bases not matched to a gene; V was cut back by 3 bases and J by 1 base. The receptor's source is a woman aged 40 to 50 with acute COVID-19. The rearrangement joins TRBV29-1 to TRBJ2-1, with 7 bases aligning to TRBD2. The sample taken for sequencing was PBMCs or T cells enriched from blood (not recorded which). DNA for the CDR3: TGCAGCGTTGAGGACCCGGGAGGCGGGTCCTACAATGAGCAGTTCTTC. It yields the protein CSVEDPGGGSYNEQFF.